Ten or more counts support the clone carrying this T cell receptor beta chain. Its antigen is unidentified. Amplified TCR beta CDR3 regions derived from RNA transcripts. The HTBI primer set drove a first-round RT-PCR of the TCR CDR3. A single record per CDR3 protein comes from TCRdb applying MiXCR to the multiplex PCR reads. The profile covers approximately 610,000 distinct CDR3 sequences, with around 15% appearing a single time and 15% to 20% taken by the ten largest. The study defined stable Graves' hyperthyroidism as no ophthalmopathy progression within 18 months. Hyperthyroidism patients were newly diagnosed, had disease duration under 2 months, and were aged 18 to 65 years. Lactation, pregnancy, other autoimmune disease or uncontrolled infection led to exclusion of patients. This CDR3 is 13 amino acids long. Germline lookup yields CDR1 GTSNPN and CDR2 SVGIG (reference sequence). With 0 bases removed from V and 4 bases from J, the gap between germline ends came to 9 bases.

The sample is drawn from a study of T cells in Graves' hyperthyroidism and ophthalmopathy. The study, taken as a whole, reports: Blood held most thyroid clonotypes expanded above 0.001 frequency.

The genes are TRBV30 and TRBJ2-5; the D gene is possibly TRBD2 (6 bases). Sequencing input: blood. The source of this sequence is a woman between 18 and 29 years old with Graves' hyperthyroidism. The CDR3 sequence is CAWSVQGGETQYF. CDR3 DNA sequence: TGTGCCTGGAGTGTGCAGGGAGGAGAGACCCAGTACTTC.